This T cell receptor (beta chain) was found in a study of T cell changes during pregnancy in multiple sclerosis. Produced via immunoSEQ multiplex PCR; TCRdb's table is partial and in-frame only. In the table there are roughly 66,000 clones, 80% to 95% of which are singletons. Germline CDR1 is MDHEN and CDR2 is SYDVKM. The CDR3 is 15 amino acids. Trimming stripped 6 bases from V and 4 bases from J, with 17 bases between. The origin of this receptor is a female donor with multiple sclerosis, enrolled in a pregnancy study. The sample consisted of peripheral blood, taken in the first trimester of pregnancy. The gene calls are TRBV28 and TRBJ2-3; tentatively, D is TRBD1 (5 bases). This chain's CDR3 is CASRGSGAAADTQYF. The DNA for the CDR3 is TGTGCCAGCAGGGGAAGTGGGGCGGCGGCAGATACGCAGTATTTT. Combining the CDR3 with reference TRBV28 and TRBJ2-3 gives the whole variable domain DVKVTQSSRYLVKRTGEKVFLECVQDMDHENMFWYRQDPGLGLRLIYFSYDVKMKEKGDIPEGYSVSREKKERFSLILESASTNQTSMYLCASRGSGAAADTQYFGPGTRLTVL.